These 15 T cell receptor beta chains came from one sample sequenced in a study of human CD8 memory T cell subsets. Investigators built TCR beta libraries using UMI-labeled 5' RACE. TCRdb reprocessed the 5' RACE reads, with one entry per CDR3 protein and no DNA. Its table lists 19,000 or so distinct CDR3 sequences. The sample comprised CD8+ stem-like memory T cells (TSCM and TCM) sorted from PBMCs. Subset described: stem-like memory CD8 T cells (TSTEM), CCR7+ PD-1- TIGIT-. These receptors were taken from a human donor in good health.

This chain uses TRBV5-1 with TRBJ2-7. Germline assignment: CDR1 SGHRS and CDR2 YFSETQ. This CDR3 contains 14 residues. CDR3 region: CASRLSSGSYEQYF. The variable domain in full, with the rest retrieved from reference TRBV5-1 and TRBJ2-7, is KAGVTQTPRYLIKTRGQQVTLSCSPISGHRSVSWYQQTPGQGLQFLFEYFSETQRNKGNFPGRFSGRQFSNSRSEMNVSTLELGDSALYLCASRLSSGSYEQYFGPGTRLTVT.

The chain recombines TRBV4-1 with TRBJ2-2; TCRdb lists TRBD1, though no DNA is available to test this call. Germline V gene lookup returns CDR1 MGHRA and CDR2 YSYEKL. This CDR3 has 14 amino acids. CDR3 region: CASSPLGGTGELFF.

Measured by frequency, this clonotype is medium-sized. This chain joins TRBV5-1 and TRBJ1-6; absent DNA, TCRdb's TRBD1 call cannot be checked. From germline, CDR1 is SGHRS and CDR2 YFSETQ. The CDR3 covers 15 residues. The CDR3 sequence: CASSLDGGDNSPLHF.

The chain couples TRBV27 to TRBJ2-3; TCRdb returns TRBD2, unconfirmable since there is no DNA. Germline V gives CDR1 MNHEY, CDR2 SMNVEV (reference sequence). The CDR3 consists of 14 residues. The CDR3 is CASSSGRASDTQYF.

The rearrangement uses TRBV24-1 and TRBJ1-1. Germline values: CDR1 KGHDR, CDR2 SFDVKD. The CDR3 spans 13 residues. This CDR3 is CATSAGEAGEAFF.

The rearrangement uses TRBV4-2 and TRBJ2-1; TCRdb reports TRBD2, a call that lacks DNA to check it against. The CDR3 consists of 18 residues. CDR1 and CDR2 from the germline V gene are LGHNA and YNFKEQ. CDR3 sequence: CASSPLPLTSGSFYEQFF.

The chain has TRBV6-6 and TRBJ1-6. The CDR3 loop spans 13 amino acids. Germline V gene sequence: CDR1 MNHNY, CDR2 SVGAGI (reference sequence). The CDR3 spells CASSSLGSSPLHF.

This sequence joins TRBV12-3 or TRBV12-4 and TRBJ1-3; lacking DNA, the TRBD1 call made by TCRdb goes unchecked. This CDR3 spans 14 amino acids. The CDR3 loop reads CASRPAGVGNTIYF.

The chain has TRBV4-1 and TRBJ2-7. This CDR3 has 13 residues. Germline CDR1 MGHRA, CDR2 YSYEKL. CDR3 region: CASSRGFSYEQYF.

The V gene is TRBV12-3 or TRBV12-4, the J gene TRBJ2-7. The CDR3 contains 16 residues. CDR3 region: CASSLSDGVSAYEQYF.

The CDR3 loop reads CASSLVPTLDNEQFF. The chain uses TRBV5-1 and TRBJ2-1. The CDR3 has 15 amino acids. The germline V gene encodes CDR1 SGHRS and CDR2 YFSETQ.

The chain recombines TRBV5-6 with TRBJ2-7. Germline-derived CDR1 and CDR2 are SGHDT and YYEEEE. This CDR3 is 13 amino acids long. The CDR3 spells CASSLEFSYEQYF. Complete variable domain (other parts from reference TRBV5-6 and TRBJ2-7): DAGVTQSPTHLIKTRGQQVTLRCSPKSGHDTVSWYQQALGQGPQFIFQYYEEEERQRGNFPDRFSGHQFPNYSSELNVNALLLGDSALYLCASSLEFSYEQYFGPGTRLTVT.

The genes are TRBV11-2 and TRBJ2-7; TCRdb's assignment of TRBD1 cannot be checked, as there is no DNA. CDR1 is SGHAT and CDR2 is FQNNGV in the germline V gene. CDR3 length equals 15 residues. The CDR3 here is CASTRGAGGSYEQYF.

CDR3 sequence: CASRRGQGTPNQPQHF. The chain links TRBV10-1 to TRBJ1-5; with no DNA, the TCRdb D assignment of TRBD1 cannot be verified. Germline V gene lookup returns CDR1 WNHNN and CDR2 SYGVQD (reference sequence). The CDR3 covers 16 residues.

The CDR3 here is CASSLGGGLQETQYF. The rearrangement links TRBV28 to TRBJ2-5; TCRdb designates TRBD2, a call that cannot be tested without DNA. The CDR3 is made up of 15 amino acids. Germline values: CDR1 MDHEN, CDR2 SYDVKM. Combining the CDR3 with reference TRBV28 and TRBJ2-5 gives the whole variable domain DVKVTQSSRYLVKRTGEKVFLECVQDMDHENMFWYRQDPGLGLRLIYFSYDVKMKEKGDIPEGYSVSREKKERFSLILESASTNQTSMYLCASSLGGGLQETQYFGPGTRLLVL.